These T cell receptor beta chains were read from a single sample in a study of patients and donors after allogeneic stem cell transplantation. TCRdb re-called the RT-PCR reads through MiXCR, storing one row per CDR3 protein. Of some 200,000 distinct CDR3 sequences in the sample, roughly 40% were seen once. The sample taken for sequencing was blood, either unsorted or a sorted T cell fraction (not recorded which). Every receptor here comes from a human donor who was either an allogeneic HSCT recipient or a stem cell or donor lymphocyte infusion donor (not recorded which). It is not recorded whose cells these are; they may come from a transplant donor. CDR3s include the opening cysteine and the closing phenylalanine or tryptophan. The D gene is left open where the match is weak. Expanded clones are given a class, and other clones once, few, many or no size at all.

D gene	V gene	clone size	J gene	CDR3 DNA	CDR3 protein
.	TRBV25-1	.	TRBJ1-6	TGTGCCAGCAGCGCGCAGGGGAGTTCACCCCTCCACTTT	CASSAQGSSPLHF
.	TRBV10-3	.	TRBJ1-2	TGTGCCATCAGTGAGTCGACGGGAGACCGGGACGTTGTCTATGGCTACACCTTC	CAISESTGDRDVVYGYTF
TRBD2	TRBV9	.	TRBJ2-2	TGTGCCAGCAGCGTAGATGGGAGGGCCCCCGGGGAGCTGTTTTTT	CASSVDGRAPGELFF
.	TRBV12-3/TRBV12-4	few	TRBJ2-5	TGTGCCAGCAGTTTAGCGGCAGTGGTTCACTTC	CASSLAAVVHF
.	TRBV20-1	few	TRBJ2-1	TGCAGTGCTATTAGTATCGTGGATAGTTCCTACAATGAGCAGTTCTTC	CSAISIVDSSYNEQFF
TRBD2	TRBV20-1	.	TRBJ2-7	TGCAGTGCTAGGCCGCTAGCGGGAGACGAGCAGTACTTC	CSARPLAGDEQYF
TRBD1	TRBV6-5	.	TRBJ1-1	TGTGCCAGCAGTAACCGGGACAGGCCCGCTGAAGCTTTCTTT	CASSNRDRPAEAFF
TRBD1	TRBV29-1	.	TRBJ2-1	TGCAGCGTTGAGGGACAGGGGGTCTACAATGAGCAGTTCTTC	CSVEGQGVYNEQFF
.	TRBV6-5	.	TRBJ2-3	TGTGCCAGCAGTTACCAGTCTTCCACAGATACGCAGTATTTT	CASSYQSSTDTQYF
TRBD2	TRBV2	.	TRBJ2-3	TGTGCCAACCTAAGACTAGCGGGAAACACAGATACGCAGTATTTT	CANLRLAGNTDTQYF
.	TRBV6-2/TRBV6-3	many	TRBJ1-1	TGTGCCAGCAGTTTCTCAGAACCCACGGGGGCAGCTTTCTTT	CASSFSEPTGAAFF
.	TRBV20-1	.	TRBJ2-1	TGCAGTGCAACCTCAGGGTGGGCCTACAATGAGCAGTTCTTC	CSATSGWAYNEQFF
TRBD1	TRBV11-1	.	TRBJ2-7	TGTGCCAGCAGCTTAGACGAAGGGGACAGTCTCTACGAGCAGTACTTC	CASSLDEGDSLYEQYF
.	TRBV5-1	.	TRBJ2-7	TGCGCCAGCAGCCTAAACGGGCCGCAAACCTACGAGCAGTACTTC	CASSLNGPQTYEQYF
.	TRBV9	.	TRBJ2-7	TGTGCCAGCAGACAGGTCCGCGAGCAGTACTTC	CASRQVREQYF
TRBD2	TRBV5-1	.	TRBJ2-1	TGCGCCAGCAGTAACCCCCCTGCGGGAGTAAAGAATGAGCAGTTCTTC	CASSNPPAGVKNEQFF
TRBD2	TRBV5-1	once	TRBJ2-7	TGCGCCAGCAGCTTGGCCGGGACTAGCGACGAGCAGTACTTC	CASSLAGTSDEQYF
.	TRBV12-3/TRBV12-4	few	TRBJ2-7	TGTGCCAGCAGTTTAGAAGCCTACGAGCAGTACTTC	CASSLEAYEQYF
TRBD2	TRBV5-1	once	TRBJ2-7	TGCGCCAGCAGCTTGGTACTAGCGGGAAGGTACGAGCAGTACTTC	CASSLVLAGRYEQYF
.	TRBV27	.	TRBJ2-7	TGTGCCAGCAGTTTATATTCAGCGGGCGACTACGAGCAGTACTTC	CASSLYSAGDYEQYF
TRBD2	TRBV11-2	.	TRBJ2-1	TGTGCCAGCAGCACATCTAGCGGGAGGTATGAGCAGTTCTTC	CASSTSSGRYEQFF
TRBD2	TRBV6-2/TRBV6-3	.	TRBJ2-7	TGTGCCAGCAGTTACTCAGGGGGACTAGCTCCGAACGAGCAGTACTTC	CASSYSGGLAPNEQYF
.	TRBV7-9	.	TRBJ2-5	TGTGCCAGCAGCTTAGACCCGCAAGAGACCCAGTACTTC	CASSLDPQETQYF
.	TRBV7-2	few	TRBJ2-1	TGTGCCAGCAGCTTAGGACATACTAGCTTCCCACCCAATGAGCAGTTCTTC	CASSLGHTSFPPNEQFF
.	TRBV6-5	.	TRBJ2-4	TGTGCCAGCAGTTACAGGGCTAGGGGGAGTGCCAAAAACATTCAGTACTTC	CASSYRARGSAKNIQYF
.	TRBV21-1	.	TRBJ2-3	TGTGCCAGCAGCAAAGGACTAGACACAGATACGCAGTATTTT	CASSKGLDTDTQYF
.	TRBV6-5	.	TRBJ1-2	TGTGCCAGCAGTTACCCGACAGCTTGGGGGCTACGGGGCTACACCTTC	CASSYPTAWGLRGYTF
TRBD1	TRBV28	.	TRBJ2-2	TGTGCCAGCAGTCTCTGGGGACAGAGCGGGGAGCTGTTTTTT	CASSLWGQSGELFF
.	TRBV5-1	few	TRBJ1-1	TGCGCCAGCAGCTTTCATCGAAGCTTCACCATGAACACTGAAGCTTTCTTT	CASSFHRSFTMNTEAFF
TRBD2	TRBV28	.	TRBJ2-2	TGTGCCAGCAGCTCCCTCGGACTAGCGCCCGGGGAGCTGTTTTTT	CASSSLGLAPGELFF